This T cell receptor (beta chain) was captured in a study of T cells in Graves' hyperthyroidism and ophthalmopathy. Patients aged 18 to 65 had newly diagnosed hyperthyroidism lasting under 2 months. Those patients with uncontrolled infection, other autoimmune disease, pregnancy or lactation were excluded. RNA transcripts served as the template for amplifying TCR beta CDR3 regions. HTBI primers drove first-round RT-PCR of the TCR CDR3. MiXCR, applied by TCRdb to the multiplex PCR reads, yields one record per CDR3 protein. The repertoire consists of some 770,000 distinct CDR3 sequences, with less than 20% occurring once and the leading ten covering 8.4%. The CDR3 sequence is 14 residues long. Germline V gene sequence: CDR1 ENHRY, CDR2 SYGVKD. V lost 6 bases to trimming and J lost 5 bases, with 17 bases between them. Overall study results and limits: From stable hyperthyroidism, ophthalmopathy was separated by a 13 V-J model.

On this clonotype itself: Antigen unknown.

The sequence was collected from a man aged 18 to 30 with Graves' hyperthyroidism. Sequencing was carried out using blood. The chain couples TRBV10-3 to TRBJ2-7, with D possibly matching TRBD1 (6 bases). The CDR3 sequence: CAISQQGSTHEQYF. As DNA, the CDR3 is TGTGCCATCAGCCAACAGGGCTCGACCCACGAGCAGTACTTC.